Each of the 14 T cell receptor beta chains below was sequenced from the same sample in a study of blood T cell repertoires in COVID-19. Libraries were prepared by immunoSEQ multiplex PCR; TCRdb keeps only in-frame clonotypes and omits some of them. The sample consists of about 59,000 clones, 81% of them appearing once. The sequenced material came from peripheral blood. These receptors were obtained from a woman at least 80 years old with active or convalescent COVID-19.

V usage is TRBV5-6 and J usage is TRBJ1-5; D uncertain. CDR3 size: 14 residues. V lost 1 base, J lost 2 bases, and 7 bases lay in between. Germline V gives CDR1 SGHDT, CDR2 YYEEEE. This CDR3 is CASSLLEGNQPQHF. CDR3 DNA: TGTGCCAGCAGCTTGTTGGAGGGCAATCAGCCCCAGCATTTT. The full variable domain, rest sourced from reference TRBV5-6 and TRBJ1-5, is DAGVTQSPTHLIKTRGQQVTLRCSPKSGHDTVSWYQQALGQGPQFIFQYYEEEERQRGNFPDRFSGHQFPNYSSELNVNALLLGDSALYLCASSLLEGNQPQHFGDGTRLSIL.

There are a few counts of this clone. The chain recombines TRBV28 with TRBJ1-4, with 8 bases that match TRBD1. V lost 3 bases to trimming and J lost 5 bases; unmatched junction nucleotides: 2. The CDR3 consists of 14 residues. Germline values: CDR1 MDHEN, CDR2 SYDVKM. The CDR3 DNA sequence: TGTGCCAGCAGTTTGGGACAGGAAAATGAAAAACTGTTTTTT. Protein sequence: CASSLGQENEKLFF.

The chain recombines TRBV7-9 with TRBJ1-5; no reliable D call. Deletions cut 5 bases from V and 6 bases from J, with 11 bases between. The length of the CDR3 is 13 residues. Germline CDR1 is SEHNR and CDR2 is FQNEAQ (reference sequence). CDR3 protein: CASSAAGSQPQHF. DNA for the CDR3: TGTGCCAGCAGCGCCGCGGGGAGTCAGCCCCAGCATTTT.

V usage is TRBV5-6 and J usage is TRBJ1-5, with 7 bases lining up with TRBD1. Trimming at V came to 0 bases and at J to 2 bases, leaving 8 bases not matched to a gene. The CDR3 is made up of 17 amino acids. Germline V gives CDR1 SGHDT, CDR2 YYEEEE. DNA for the CDR3: TGTGCCAGCAGCTTGGGGACAGGTGTAATGGGCAATCAGCCCCAGCATTTT. Encoded protein: CASSLGTGVMGNQPQHF.

The chain couples TRBV5-1 to TRBJ2-7; TRBD2 matches at 9 bases. Losses at the gene ends were 2 bases for V and 0 bases for J; bases not matched to a gene: 0. Per germline, CDR1 SGHRS and CDR2 YFSETQ. CDR3 length: 14 residues. The CDR3 reads CASSFSGGSYEQYF. In DNA, the CDR3 is TGCGCCAGCAGCTTTAGCGGGGGCTCCTACGAGCAGTACTTC.

This clone was detected only a few times. The chain has TRBV19 and TRBJ1-5; 7 bases are shared with TRBD1. The germline V gene encodes CDR1 LNHDA and CDR2 SQIVND (reference sequence). V dropped 7 bases and J dropped 3; count of bases not matched to a gene: 9. The CDR3 runs to 15 residues. The CDR3 bases are TGTGCCAGTACTAAAGACAGGGTGGTCAATCAGCCCCAGCATTTT. Encoded protein: CASTKDRVVNQPQHF. Full variable domain (outside the CDR3, taken from reference TRBV19 and TRBJ1-5): DGGITQSPKYLFRKEGQNVTLSCEQNLNHDAMYWYRQDPGQGLRLIYYSQIVNDFQKGDIAEGYSVSREKKESFPLTVTSAQKNPTAFYLCASTKDRVVNQPQHFGDGTRLSIL.

The chain has TRBV25-1 and TRBJ2-5, with D possibly matching TRBD1 (6 bases). There are 14 residues in the CDR3. The germline V and J ends were trimmed by 2 bases and 4 bases, with 11 bases remaining between them. CDR1 and CDR2 from the germline V gene are MGHDK and SYGVNS. CDR3 in DNA: TGTGCCAGCAGTGAAGGCAGGGGACCAGAGACCCAGTACTTC. Its protein is CASSEGRGPETQYF.

The rearrangement uses TRBV6-2 or TRBV6-3 and TRBJ2-1; a weak D match, TRBD1 (5 bases). The CDR3 has 16 residues. Between the trimmed V and J ends, which lost 2 bases and 5 bases, there was a span of 16 bases. CDR1 MNHEY and CDR2 SVGEGT come from the germline V gene. This CDR3 reads CASSYPTGHGNNEQFF. CDR3 bases: TGTGCCAGCAGTTACCCCACCGGACATGGAAACAATGAGCAGTTCTTC.

This clone was seen more than once but under ten times. This chain connects TRBV6-4 to TRBJ1-5, with 10 bases fitting TRBD1. This CDR3 spans 15 amino acids. The trim removed 6 bases at V and 4 bases at J, leaving 6 bases unmatched. Germline-derived CDR1 and CDR2 are MRHNA and SNTAGT. In nucleotides, the CDR3 is TGTGCCAGCAGCTCGACAGGGGGCGGTAATCAGCCCCAGCATTTT. As protein: CASSSTGGGNQPQHF.

This clone was detected a few times. The rearrangement joins TRBV9 to TRBJ2-2, with 8 positions matching TRBD2. Germline V gene lookup returns CDR1 SGDLS and CDR2 YYNGEE. J lost 2 bases, V lost 0 bases, and 12 bases had no gene match. The CDR3 is 19 amino acids. CDR3 in DNA: TGTGCCAGCAGCGTAGATCCCGGGGCGGGGGGAGGAAACACCGGGGAGCTGTTTTTT. Protein sequence: CASSVDPGAGGGNTGELFF.

This clone appeared once. This sequence joins TRBV7-7 and TRBJ2-5, with 14 nucleotides matching TRBD2. Germline V gives CDR1 SSHAT, CDR2 FNYEAQ (reference sequence). Trimming at V came to 5 bases and at J to 4 bases, leaving 3 bases not matched to a gene. The CDR3 totals 15 residues. The CDR3: CASSQGTSGGETQYF. The CDR3 region has the DNA TGTGCCAGCAGCCAAGGGACTAGCGGGGGAGAGACCCAGTACTTC.

The gene calls are TRBV2 and TRBJ2-2, with 9 bases matching TRBD1. The CDR3 runs to 15 residues. The germline V gene has CDR1 SNHLY and CDR2 FYNNEI. V dropped 7 bases and J dropped 3; count of bases not matched to a gene: 6. Here the CDR3 DNA reads TGTGCCAGCACCCAACAGGGGGCAGACACCGGGGAGCTGTTTTTT. Protein product: CASTQQGADTGELFF.

This rearrangement joins TRBV19 to TRBJ1-2; the D is unclear. Trimming stripped 7 bases from V and 8 bases from J, with 11 bases between. Looked up from germline, CDR1 is LNHDA and CDR2 is SQIVND (reference sequence). The CDR3 length is 11 residues. This chain's CDR3 is CASKDLSGYTF. Here the CDR3 DNA reads TGTGCCAGTAAGGACTTATCAGGCTACACCTTC. Drawing the rest from reference TRBV19 and TRBJ1-2, the complete variable domain is DGGITQSPKYLFRKEGQNVTLSCEQNLNHDAMYWYRQDPGQGLRLIYYSQIVNDFQKGDIAEGYSVSREKKESFPLTVTSAQKNPTAFYLCASKDLSGYTFGSGTRLTVV.

CDR3 DNA sequence: TGTGCCAGCAGTGAAGTCACCTACACAGATACGCAGTATTTT. Residues: CASSEVTYTDTQYF. The gene calls are TRBV6-1 and TRBJ2-3; D uncertain. Germline V gene lookup returns CDR1 MNHNS and CDR2 SASEGT. There are 14 residues in the CDR3. V lost 1 base to trimming and J lost 2 bases, with 7 bases between them.